These 3 T cell receptor beta chains originate from one sample sequenced in a study of technical replicates of blood from a few donors. TCRdb keeps only in-frame clones here, not all; method: immunoSEQ multiplex PCR. Of about 53,000 clones in the sample, more than 70% were seen once. Sequenced: PBMCs. The receptors were sampled from a human donor in good health. Some clones in this sample may be carry-over from other donors' samples.

DNA for the CDR3: TGTGCCAGCGGAACTAGCGGGATCTACAATGAGCAGTTCTTC. Protein sequence: CASGTSGIYNEQFF. This chain connects TRBV5-6 to TRBJ2-1; TRBD2 matches at 10 bases. Germline lookup yields CDR1 SGHDT and CDR2 YYEEEE. CDR3 length: 14 residues. J was trimmed by 3 bases and V by 7 bases; bases with no gene match: 4.

The chain uses TRBV18 and TRBJ1-1; D is unresolved. V lost 8 bases, J lost 11 bases, and 12 bases lay in between. The CDR3 contains 10 residues. CDR1 is KGHSH, CDR2 LQKENI, per germline. CDR3 region: CASPDLGAFF. CDR3 nucleotide sequence: TGTGCCAGCCCAGACCTAGGTGCTTTCTTT.

V gene TRBV9 combines with J gene TRBJ2-2; 7 bases are shared with TRBD2. The CDR3 sequence is 14 residues long. The germline CDR1 and CDR2 sequences are SGDLS and YYNGEE. V lost 2 bases and J lost 7; bases outside the gene matches: 5. CDR3 DNA: TGTGCCAGCAGCGTGCTAGCGGCAGGCGGGGAGCTGTTTTTT. It translates to CASSVLAAGGELFF.